This T cell receptor (beta chain) was found in a study of blood T cell repertoires in COVID-19. Whole-study context: The origin of the acute and convalescent COVID-19 samples was the United States, Italy and Spain.

This CDR3 comprises 11 residues. The germline V and J ends were trimmed by 4 bases and 4 bases, with 5 bases remaining between them. Germline loops: CDR1 SGHAT, CDR2 FQNNGV. Sequencing was performed with immunoSEQ multiplex PCR; in TCRdb, only in-frame clones are kept and a portion is missing. The profile covers hundreds of thousands of clones, with roughly 88% appearing a single time and 2% to 2.5% taken by the ten largest. Source material: PBMCs or T cells enriched from blood (not recorded which). The rearrangement joins TRBV11-2 to TRBJ2-7; D is unclear. This clonotype was sampled from a woman between 50 and 59 years old who had recovered from COVID-19. Written as DNA, the CDR3 is TGTGCCAGCAGCTCCCTATACGAGCAGTACTTC. It encodes CASSSLYEQYF.